A selection of T cell receptor beta chains follows, all from one sample in a study of cytomegalovirus exposure and HLA in healthy donors. The data were produced by immunoSEQ multiplex PCR, yet TCRdb's version contains in-frame clones alone and is incomplete. The repertoire holds tens of thousands of clones, with approximately 78% as singletons. The sequenced sample was PBMCs. These receptors originate from a human donor in good health. CDR3s include the opening cysteine and the closing phenylalanine or tryptophan. D genes are given only for firm matches. Not all rows give a size; the values are once, few, many and, for expanded clones, a class.

CDR3 protein	V gene	clone size	D gene	J gene
CASSQDMDRIGYEQYF	TRBV4-3	NA	TRBD1	TRBJ2-7
CASSDRGQETQYF	TRBV6-1	NA	TRBD1	TRBJ2-5
CASRTGGDTEAFF	TRBV6-6	NA	NA	TRBJ1-1
CASSSPQDSDEKLFF	TRBV6-5	NA	NA	TRBJ1-4
CASSIEASGETQYF	TRBV19	NA	TRBD2	TRBJ2-5
CASRFADTQYF	TRBV5-1	NA	NA	TRBJ2-3
CASSTQTANYGYTF	TRBV5-1	NA	NA	TRBJ1-2
CASSSPGLSGGEQYF	TRBV2	NA	NA	TRBJ2-7
CASGTGETGNTIYF	TRBV19	once	TRBD1	TRBJ1-3
CSAGGGTTNEKLFF	TRBV29-1	few	NA	TRBJ1-4